This T cell receptor (beta chain) was found in a study of cytomegalovirus exposure and HLA in healthy donors. This CDR3 is built from 18 residues. The J segment lost 3 bases and the V segment lost 3 bases, leaving 16 bases of the junction unmatched. CDR1 is SGHDN, CDR2 FVKESK, per germline. The study ran its PCR with 60 Vbeta and 13 Jbeta primers. Produced via immunoSEQ multiplex PCR; TCRdb's table is partial and in-frame only. Seen here are roughly 110,000 clones, 77% observed once, and the top ten hold approximately 11%. Sample: PBMCs. The chain is built from TRBV14 and TRBJ2-7, with 8 bases that match TRBD2. The sequence came from a man aged 40-55 years in good health and CMV-seropositive. This CDR3 is CASSHSIPGLGSLYEQYF. The CDR3 DNA follows: TGTGCCAGCAGCCACTCCATTCCGGGACTAGGTTCACTCTACGAGCAGTACTTC. The full variable domain, in which reference TRBV14 and TRBJ2-7 provide the parts outside the CDR3, is EAGVTQFPSHSVIEKGQTVTLRCDPISGHDNLYWYRRVMGKEIKFLLHFVKESKQDESGMPNNRFLAERTGGTYSTLKVQPAELEDSGVYFCASSHSIPGLGSLYEQYFGPGTRLTVT.